This TCR beta chain is from a study of OX40 agonist ivuxolimab in advanced cancers. Study summary: Partial responses were seen in three patients, one with hepatocellular carcinoma and two with cutaneous melanoma. General observations from the study: Averaged across samples, CD8+ T cells carried more expanded clones than CD4+ did.

Produced via immunoSEQ multiplex PCR; TCRdb's table is partial and in-frame only. The table lists 50,000 to 65,000 clones, 86% of them singletons. Comments on this clone: Its antigen remains unidentified.

Germline V lookup: CDR1 LNHDA, CDR2 SQIVND (reference sequence). The CDR3 spans 15 residues. With V trimmed by 6 bases and J by 5 bases, 8 bases remained unmatched. The specimen comprised CD4+ or CD8+ T cells sorted from blood, sampled in a trial of the OX40 agonist ivuxolimab. The J gene is TRBJ2-7, the V gene TRBV19; 12 bases fit TRBD1. The sequence was obtained from an adult with an advanced solid tumor such as melanoma, head and neck, liver or kidney cancer. The CDR3, as DNA: TGTGCCAGTAGCAAGGCCGGGACAGGGGGCGACGAGCAGTACTTC. Its protein is CASSKAGTGGDEQYF.